This paragraph covers one T cell receptor (beta chain) sequence. No antigen is known for it. Nothing much larger sits one base from this clone, and base qualities are not available. The CDR3 starts with the cysteine, ends with the phenylalanine, and has 17 residues. CDR3 DNA is the only sequence kept; it has 51 bases, read in frame from the first base. At the junction V is shortened by 3 bases and J by 1 base; bases outside the gene matches: 6. From a lookup of the germline V gene, CDR1 and CDR2 are KGHDR and SFDVKD. Peripheral blood CD8+ and CD4+ T cells from healthy donors, Susac syndrome patients and multiple sclerosis patients were profiled by high-throughput TCR beta sequencing. Susac syndrome patients met recently defined diagnostic criteria for definite or probable disease. Bulk CD8+ and CD4+ T cells were purified magnetically by negative isolation, whereas CD8+ TEMRA cells were enriched by FACS. Blood was drawn into EDTA tubes, processed within 24 hours, and PBMCs were isolated by density gradient centrifugation. PBMCs intended for TCR sequencing were frozen in liquid nitrogen and were later thawed in a 37 degrees C water bath. The sorted or isolated CD4+, CD8+ and CD8+ TEMRA cells reached a purity of at least 90%.

The data are from a study of CD8 T cells in Susac syndrome (dated by TCRdb to about 2019). For the study in its entirety: Of the Susac syndrome patients who were sequenced, roughly 6 had clinically active disease and eight were in clinical remission. At blood withdrawal, Susac syndrome patients were either therapy-naive, taking corticosteroids (in some cases with IVIg as well), or taking IVIg alone. Whether CD8+ T cell activation and differentiation in Susac syndrome was antigen driven was tested using repertoire sequencing. Results and caveats for the whole study, not just this receptor: The number of individuals in the TCR sequencing and HLA analysis was recognized as being relatively small. No clonal expansion was detected in the CD4+ T cell repertoire of Susac syndrome patients.

RNA was extracted with the RNeasy kit and 0.5 to 1 ug was reverse transcribed using random hexamers. The immunoSEQ multiplex PCR assay, which covers 54 Vbeta and 13 Jbeta segments, was used to amplify TCR beta CDR3 regions. PCR amplification bias was corrected using a synthetic template baseline for primer optimization and computational correction. The paper's data handling went like this. Reads were annotated to V, D and J genes according to IMGT and were analyzed with immunoSEQ Analyzer, with only productive sequences retained. Clonality was computed as one minus Shannon entropy normalized by log2 of the number of productive unique sequences. For each patient and control, public and private clones were evaluated among the 100 most prevalent clones. A clone was defined as Susac-specific if it was absent from the healthy and MS cohorts, from around 960 published viral clones and from other ImmuneACCESS disease sequences. TCRdb reprocessed the public reads (quality trimming at Q25 with fastp, clone calling with MiXCR) and kept in-frame beta chains. Rows are unified per CDR3 protein, each entry keeping the most common DNA and genes. It is TCRdb's table, rather than the study itself, that gives the V and J calls and clone size. The table for this sample lists 200,000 to 300,000 distinct CDR3 sequences; approximately 95% of them were counted only once. The biggest ten clones account for about 0.094% of the sample.

What was sequenced was CD4+ T cells from PBMCs. The V and J genes are TRBV24-1 and TRBJ2-3; 10 junctional bases match TRBD1. The sequence came from a human donor with Susac syndrome. The DNA sequence follows: TGTGCCACCAGTGATCGGACCGGGACAGGGGGCACAGATACGCAGTATTTT. It translates to CATSDRTGTGGTDTQYF.